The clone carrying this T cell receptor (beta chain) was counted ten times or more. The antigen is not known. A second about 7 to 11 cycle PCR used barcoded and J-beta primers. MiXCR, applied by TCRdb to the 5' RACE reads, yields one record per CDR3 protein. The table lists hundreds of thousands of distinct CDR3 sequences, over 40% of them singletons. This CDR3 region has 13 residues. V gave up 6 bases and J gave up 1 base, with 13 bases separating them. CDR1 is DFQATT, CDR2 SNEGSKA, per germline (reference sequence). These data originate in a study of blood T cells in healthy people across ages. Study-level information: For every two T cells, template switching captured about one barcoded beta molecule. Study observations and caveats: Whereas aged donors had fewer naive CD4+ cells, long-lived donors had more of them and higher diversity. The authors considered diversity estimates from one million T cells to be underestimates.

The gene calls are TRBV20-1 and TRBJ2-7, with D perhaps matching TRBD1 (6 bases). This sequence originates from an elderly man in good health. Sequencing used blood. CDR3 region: CSAAGTTSYEQYF. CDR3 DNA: TGCAGTGCGGCCGGGACAACTTCCTACGAGCAGTACTTC.